This T cell receptor beta chain was found in a study of blood T cell repertoires in COVID-19. Study in general: COVID-19 samples, acute and convalescent, were from the United States, Italy and Spain.

The table came from immunoSEQ multiplex PCR; TCRdb's copy has only in-frame clones and leaves some out. This sample has 230,000 or so clones, with about 80% found just once. The specimen sequenced was peripheral blood. The receptor was isolated from a man aged 45-65 years with active or convalescent COVID-19.

The CDR3 loop reads CASSLGRGPSYEQYF. Here the CDR3 DNA reads TGTGCCAGCAGCTTGGGGCGGGGGCCCTCCTACGAGCAGTACTTC. The chain uses TRBV5-4 and TRBJ2-7; tentative D call: TRBD2 (7 bases). V dropped 0 bases and J dropped 0 bases, with 10 bases sitting between them. Germline CDR1 reads SGHNT; CDR2 reads YYREEE (reference sequence). The length of the CDR3 is 15 residues.